This record looks at one TCR beta chain sequence and its context. Its target is unknown. This specimen belongs to a study of shared clonotypes between healthy human individuals. Nashville, Tennessee was home to all donors, who were Caucasian adults. It was into CD45RA+ naive and CD45RA-negative memory subsets that the CD4+ cells were split. Data came from immunoSEQ multiplex PCR; TCRdb stores just in-frame clones and leaves some out. Altogether over 2 million clones are present, 92% being singletons, with the ten largest covering roughly 0.34%. Study-level points and caveats: Memory subsets generally showed lower estimated richness than naive subsets. Sampling covered nothing but blood. Tissue TCR repertoires likely differ from those found in blood.

Specimen: naive CD4+ T cells from PBMCs. As to subset: CD45RA+ positively selected. This TCR came from a man aged 18 to 35 in good health. Some clones in this sample may be carry-over from other donors' samples.

Here the CDR3 DNA reads TGTGCCAGCATCCCTGGGGGTACTCCCGGGGAGCTGTTTTTT. Translating gives CASIPGGTPGELFF. J is TRBJ2-2 and V is TRBV28, with D perhaps being TRBD1 or TRBD2 (5 bases each). The germline V and J ends were trimmed by 7 bases and 6 bases, with 15 bases remaining between them. The CDR3 contains 14 residues. Germline loops: CDR1 MDHEN, CDR2 SYDVKM.